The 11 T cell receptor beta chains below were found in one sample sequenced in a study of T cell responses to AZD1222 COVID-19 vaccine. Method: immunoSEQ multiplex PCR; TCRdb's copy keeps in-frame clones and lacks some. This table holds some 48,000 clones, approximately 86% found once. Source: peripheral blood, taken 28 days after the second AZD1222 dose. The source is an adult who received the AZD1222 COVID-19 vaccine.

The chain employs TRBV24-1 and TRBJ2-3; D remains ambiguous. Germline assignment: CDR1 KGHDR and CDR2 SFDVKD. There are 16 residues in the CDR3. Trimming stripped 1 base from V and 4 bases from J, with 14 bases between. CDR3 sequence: CATSDLPLTSSDTQYF. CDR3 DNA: TGTGCCACCAGTGATTTACCCCTGACAAGTTCAGATACGCAGTATTTT.

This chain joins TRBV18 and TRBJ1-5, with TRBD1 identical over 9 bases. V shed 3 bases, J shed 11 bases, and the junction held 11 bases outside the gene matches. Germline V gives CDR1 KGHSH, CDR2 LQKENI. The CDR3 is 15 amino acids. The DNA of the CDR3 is TGTGCCAGCTCACCGGACAGGGGTACTTTGGGGACCCAGCATTTT. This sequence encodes CASSPDRGTLGTQHF. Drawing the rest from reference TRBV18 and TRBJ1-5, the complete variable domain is NAGVMQNPRHLVRRRGQEARLRCSPMKGHSHVYWYRQLPEEGLKFMVYLQKENIIDESGMPKERFSAEFPKEGPSILRIQQVVRGDSAAYFCASSPDRGTLGTQHFGDGTRLSIL.

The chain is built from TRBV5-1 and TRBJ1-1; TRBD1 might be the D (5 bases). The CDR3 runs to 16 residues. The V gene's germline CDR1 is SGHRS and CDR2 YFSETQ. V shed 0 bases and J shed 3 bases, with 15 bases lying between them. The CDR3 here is CASSLGSGGVHTEAFF. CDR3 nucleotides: TGCGCCAGCAGCTTGGGGTCTGGGGGAGTTCACACTGAAGCTTTCTTT.

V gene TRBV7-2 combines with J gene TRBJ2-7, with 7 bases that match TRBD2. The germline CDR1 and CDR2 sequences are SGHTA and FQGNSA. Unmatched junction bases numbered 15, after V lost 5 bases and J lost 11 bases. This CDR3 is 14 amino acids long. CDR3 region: CASSLNQRDFQKYF. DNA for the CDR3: TGTGCCAGCAGCCTAAATCAGCGGGACTTCCAAAAGTACTTC. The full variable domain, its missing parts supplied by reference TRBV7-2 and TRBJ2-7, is GAGVSQSPSNKVTEKGKDVELRCDPISGHTALYWYRQSLGQGLEFLIYFQGNSAPDKSGLPSDRFSAERTGGSVSTLTIQRTQQEDSAVYLCASSLNQRDFQKYFGPGTRLTVT.

For the CDR3, the DNA is TGTGCCAGCAGCTCGACCGGATTGAGAGTGAATACGCAGTATTTT. Translating it yields CASSSTGLRVNTQYF. The chain couples TRBV11-2 to TRBJ2-3; D gene uncertain. The CDR3 covers 15 residues. The germline V and J ends were trimmed by 4 bases and 7 bases, with 18 bases remaining between them. Looked up from germline, CDR1 is SGHAT and CDR2 is FQNNGV.

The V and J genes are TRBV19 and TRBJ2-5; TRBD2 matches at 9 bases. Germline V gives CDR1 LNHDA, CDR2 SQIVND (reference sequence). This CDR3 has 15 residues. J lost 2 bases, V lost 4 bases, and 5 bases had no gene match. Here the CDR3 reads CASSTASGEQETQYF. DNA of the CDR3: TGTGCCAGTAGTACCGCTAGCGGGGAACAAGAGACCCAGTACTTC. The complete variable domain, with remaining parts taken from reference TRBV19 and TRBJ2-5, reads DGGITQSPKYLFRKEGQNVTLSCEQNLNHDAMYWYRQDPGQGLRLIYYSQIVNDFQKGDIAEGYSVSREKKESFPLTVTSAQKNPTAFYLCASSTASGEQETQYFGPGTRLLVL.

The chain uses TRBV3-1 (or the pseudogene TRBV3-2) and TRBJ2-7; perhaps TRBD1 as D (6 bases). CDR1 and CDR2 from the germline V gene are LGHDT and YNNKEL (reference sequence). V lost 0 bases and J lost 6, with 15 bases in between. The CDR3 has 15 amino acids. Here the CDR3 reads CASSQDDRPWVEQYF. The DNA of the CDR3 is TGTGCCAGCAGCCAAGATGACAGGCCGTGGGTCGAGCAGTACTTC.

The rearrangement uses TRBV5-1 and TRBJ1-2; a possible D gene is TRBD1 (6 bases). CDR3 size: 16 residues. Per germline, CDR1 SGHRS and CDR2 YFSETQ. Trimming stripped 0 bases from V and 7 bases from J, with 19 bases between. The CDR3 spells CASSLGQGLDRRGYTF. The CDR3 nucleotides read TGCGCCAGCAGCTTGGGGCAGGGGTTGGATCGACGTGGCTACACCTTC.

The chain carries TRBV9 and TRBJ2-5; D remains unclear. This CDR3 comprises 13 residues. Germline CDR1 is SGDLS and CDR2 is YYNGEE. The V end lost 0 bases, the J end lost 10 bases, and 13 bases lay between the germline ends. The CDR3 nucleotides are TGTGCCAGCAGCGTAGAGGAGCAGACGAGCCAGTACTTC. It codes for CASSVEEQTSQYF.

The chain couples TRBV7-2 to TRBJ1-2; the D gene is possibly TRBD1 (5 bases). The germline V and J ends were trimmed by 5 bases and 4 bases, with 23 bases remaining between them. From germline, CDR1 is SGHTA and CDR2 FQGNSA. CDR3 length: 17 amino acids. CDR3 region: CASSLRDAEASVYGYTF. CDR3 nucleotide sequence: TGTGCCAGCAGCCTCCGGGACGCCGAGGCCTCCGTCTATGGCTACACCTTC.

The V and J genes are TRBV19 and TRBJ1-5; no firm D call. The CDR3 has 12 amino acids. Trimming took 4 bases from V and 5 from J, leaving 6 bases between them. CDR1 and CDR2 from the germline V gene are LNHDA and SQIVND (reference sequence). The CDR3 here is CASSNRYQPQHF. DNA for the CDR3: TGTGCCAGTAGTAATCGCTATCAGCCCCAGCATTTT.